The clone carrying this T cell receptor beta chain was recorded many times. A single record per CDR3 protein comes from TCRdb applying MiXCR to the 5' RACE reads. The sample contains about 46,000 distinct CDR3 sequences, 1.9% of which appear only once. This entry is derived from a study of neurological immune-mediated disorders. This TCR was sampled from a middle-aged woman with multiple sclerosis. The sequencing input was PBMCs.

The CDR3 is CSAPGFPTPGVQYF. Written as DNA, the CDR3 is TGCAGTGCTCCGGGATTTCCAACCCCTGGGGTTCAGTACTTC. The chain joins TRBV20-1 to TRBJ2-4; TRBD2 might be the D (5 bases). V was shortened by 5 bases and J by 11 bases, with 22 bases between the two germline ends. This CDR3 region has 14 residues. Per the germline V gene, CDR1 is DFQATT and CDR2 is SNEGSKA (reference sequence).